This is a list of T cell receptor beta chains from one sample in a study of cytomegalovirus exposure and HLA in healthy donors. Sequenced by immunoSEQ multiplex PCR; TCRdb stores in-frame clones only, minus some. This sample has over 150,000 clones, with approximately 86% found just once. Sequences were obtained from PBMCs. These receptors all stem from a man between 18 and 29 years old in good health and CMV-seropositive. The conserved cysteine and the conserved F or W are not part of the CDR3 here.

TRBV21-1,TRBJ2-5,ASSKGLAGEETQY
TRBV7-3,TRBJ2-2,ASSLTAGTYTGELF
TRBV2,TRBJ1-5,ASSASLKTTGGAGQPQH
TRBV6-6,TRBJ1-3,ASSSFSGNTIY
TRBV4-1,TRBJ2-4,ASSPGLAGGLAKNIQY
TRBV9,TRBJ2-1,ASSPLGGSGDNEQF
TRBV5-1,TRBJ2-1,ASSLEGSIDEQF
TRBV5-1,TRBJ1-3,ASSSRQSQIQRTAGNTIY
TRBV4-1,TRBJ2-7,ASSHFEDEQY
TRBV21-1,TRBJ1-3,ASSNPNGTSSGNTIY
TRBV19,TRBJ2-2,ASEGGRVSTGELF
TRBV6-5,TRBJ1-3,ASSYRGSAGNTIY
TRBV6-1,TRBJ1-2,ASSKTDRALYGYT
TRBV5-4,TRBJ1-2,ASTSGRSTNYGYT
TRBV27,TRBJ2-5,ASSLSRGSGGVKETQY
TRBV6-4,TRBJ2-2,ASSGREAGELF
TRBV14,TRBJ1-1,ATQGVRTEAF
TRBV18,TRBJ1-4,ASSPGTGEEKLF
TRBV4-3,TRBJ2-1,ASSQFGTSKHNEQF
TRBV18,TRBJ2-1,ASSSLAGVFNEQF
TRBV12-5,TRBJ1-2,ASGTGGNYGYT
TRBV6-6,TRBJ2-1,ASRPTSGGLYEQF
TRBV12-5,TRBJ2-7,ASGRAGRSYYEQY
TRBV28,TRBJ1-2,ASSSGFGYGYT
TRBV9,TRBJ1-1,ASSEGGATEAF
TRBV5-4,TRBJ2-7,ASSLTTGSTYEQY
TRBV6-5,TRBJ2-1,ASSYPTGLPNEQF
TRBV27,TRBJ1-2,ASRGQGYGYT
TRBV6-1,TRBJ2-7,ASSGGLAGASSYEQY
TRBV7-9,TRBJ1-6,ASSLADRANSPLH
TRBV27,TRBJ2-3,ASSPVAGGGDTQY
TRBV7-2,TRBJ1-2,ASSHRQISNYGYT
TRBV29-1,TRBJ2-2,SVELGDREYTGELF
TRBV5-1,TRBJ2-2,ASSWDRPNTGELF
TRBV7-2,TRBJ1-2,ASSSRTGDLTYGYT
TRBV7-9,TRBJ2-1,ASSLGELSYNEQF
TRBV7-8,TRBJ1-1,ASSSSGAEAF
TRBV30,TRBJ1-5,AWGQPNQPQH
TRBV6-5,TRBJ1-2,ASSYSTGGTNYGYT
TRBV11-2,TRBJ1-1,ASSLAPTGTTEAF
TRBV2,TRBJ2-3,ASSEAGATDTQY
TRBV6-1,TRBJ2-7,ASSETWGTGIEQY
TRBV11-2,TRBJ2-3,ASSLGLEVSADTQY
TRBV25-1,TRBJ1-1,ASRAGGLEAF
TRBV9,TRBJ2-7,ASSPDQGFSYEQY
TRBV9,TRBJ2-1,ASSAGTSYNEQF
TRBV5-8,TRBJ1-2,ASSLPRYGTGVEVYT